Sequencing of this T cell receptor beta chain was carried out in a study of OX40 agonist ivuxolimab in advanced cancers. Study in general: Of the patients, three showed partial responses, one with hepatocellular carcinoma and two with cutaneous melanoma. Study observations and caveats: Some nonresponders likewise displayed low normalized T-cell clonal expansion.

About this clone itself: Its matching antigen is unknown.

The method was immunoSEQ multiplex PCR; TCRdb's version includes in-frame clones alone and lacks a portion of them. Of about 73,000 clones listed, approximately 89% are singletons. CDR1 is SGHRS, CDR2 YFSETQ, per germline. The CDR3 has 13 residues. The germline V and J ends were trimmed by 2 bases and 3 bases, with 8 bases remaining between them. This receptor was obtained from an adult with an advanced solid tumor such as melanoma, head and neck, liver or kidney cancer. The specimen was CD4+ or CD8+ T cells sorted from blood, collected in a trial of the OX40 agonist ivuxolimab. The V gene is TRBV5-1, the J gene TRBJ2-5; D unresolved. The CDR3 DNA sequence: TGCGCCAGCAGCTTCTCTGGGGAAGAGACCCAGTACTTC. Protein product: CASSFSGEETQYF.